What follows are 23 T cell receptor beta chains derived from one specimen sequenced in a study of blood T cells in healthy people across ages. Together with a sample-barcoded 5' primer, a J-beta primer mix was included in a second PCR lasting roughly 6 to 12 cycles. TCRdb re-analysed the 5' RACE reads in MiXCR, keeping a single row per CDR3 protein. The data contain about a million distinct CDR3 sequences, roughly 50% of them singletons. Sequencing used blood. These receptor sequences come from a woman aged 55-70 years in good health.

The chain has TRBV14 and TRBJ2-3; the match to TRBD2 covers 11 bases. J was trimmed by 5 bases and V by 4 bases; bases with no gene match: 11. Germline loops: CDR1 SGHDN, CDR2 FVKESK. The CDR3 runs 17 residues. CDR3 sequence reads: CASSLLDSGRARDTQYF. The CDR3 DNA sequence: TGTGCCAGCAGCCTCCTTGATAGCGGGAGGGCGAGAGATACGCAGTATTTT.

This chain connects TRBV7-2 to TRBJ1-1, with a tentative D call TRBD1 (6 bases). Germline-derived CDR1 and CDR2 are SGHTA and FQGNSA. Between the trimmed V and J ends, which lost 2 bases and 0 bases, there was a span of 10 bases. The CDR3 contains 15 residues. CDR3 in amino acids: CASSLMGALNTEAFF. The CDR3 bases are TGTGCCAGCAGCTTAATGGGGGCTTTGAACACTGAAGCTTTCTTT.

This clonotype was observed a handful of times. The chain joins TRBV6-1 to TRBJ2-1; either TRBD1 or TRBD2 may fit D (6 bases each). The CDR3 is made up of 12 amino acids. In germline, CDR1 is MNHNS, CDR2 SASEGT. The V gene lost 8 bases and the J gene lost 10 bases, with 15 bases spanning the gap. The chain's CDR3 is CASGGLSGEQFF. CDR3 nucleotide sequence: TGTGCCAGCGGGGGGCTTTCGGGGGAGCAGTTCTTC.

This clonotype came up once. The chain recombines TRBV11-3 with TRBJ2-7, with D unclear. Germline CDR1 reads SGHNT; CDR2 reads YENEEA. This CDR3 is built from 13 residues. With 0 bases removed from V and 5 bases from J, the gap between germline ends came to 8 bases. CDR3 DNA sequence: TGTGCCAGCAGCTTAGAATTCGCCCACGAGCAGTACTTC. Amino acid sequence: CASSLEFAHEQYF.

This clonotype came up a few times. This rearrangement joins TRBV7-9 to TRBJ2-7; D remains ambiguous. Trimming pared 4 bases from V and 6 bases from J, leaving 16 bases between. CDR1 and CDR2 from the germline V gene are SEHNR and FQNEAQ (reference sequence). The CDR3 loop spans 14 amino acids. The CDR3 sequence: CASSSSGSTVEQYF. As DNA, the CDR3 is TGTGCCAGCAGCTCATCCGGGTCGACGGTCGAGCAGTACTTC.

The chain employs TRBV28 and TRBJ2-5, with TRBD2 identical over 10 bases. Per the germline V gene, CDR1 is MDHEN and CDR2 is SYDVKM. J was trimmed by 0 bases and V by 3 bases; bases with no gene match: 10. The CDR3 has 18 amino acids. The CDR3, as DNA: TGTGCCAGCAGTTTTTCGCTAGCGGGAGCCCCGTACCAAGAGACCCAGTACTTC. It translates to CASSFSLAGAPYQETQYF. The full variable domain, rest sourced from reference TRBV28 and TRBJ2-5, is DVKVTQSSRYLVKRTGEKVFLECVQDMDHENMFWYRQDPGLGLRLIYFSYDVKMKEKGDIPEGYSVSREKKERFSLILESASTNQTSMYLCASSFSLAGAPYQETQYFGPGTRLLVL.

This chain links TRBV30 with TRBJ2-4; D gene unclear. Trimming took off 7 bases at V and 0 bases at J, with 7 bases between the two ends. This CDR3 region has 12 residues. CDR1 GTSNPN and CDR2 SVGIG come from the germline V gene (reference sequence). The CDR3 reads CALDLAKNIQYF. DNA of the CDR3: TGTGCCTTGGACCTAGCCAAAAACATTCAGTACTTC.

This chain joins TRBV12-3 or TRBV12-4 and TRBJ1-2, with a possible D match to TRBD1 (5 bases). The CDR3 has 14 amino acids. Trimming cost V 5 bases and J 8 bases, with 18 bases left between them. This CDR3 reads CASSDGGLATGYTF. The CDR3, as DNA: TGTGCCAGCAGTGACGGGGGTCTTGCTACGGGCTACACCTTC.

This clonotype was seen only a few times. This chain connects TRBV27 to TRBJ1-2; weak D call: TRBD1 (5 bases). Trimming took 8 bases from V and 0 from J, leaving 13 bases between them. This CDR3 contains 14 residues. Germline assignment: CDR1 MNHEY and CDR2 SMNVEV (reference sequence). The CDR3 spells CASQGAGTNYGYTF. CDR3 DNA sequence: TGTGCCAGCCAGGGAGCCGGTACTAACTATGGCTACACCTTC.

V is TRBV7-2 and J is TRBJ1-4, with TRBD1 matching over 8 bases. Germline V gene sequence: CDR1 SGHTA, CDR2 FQGNSA. Trimming took 5 bases from V and 0 from J; bases not matched to a gene: 8. The CDR3 extends over 17 amino acids. The CDR3 nucleotides read TGTGCCAGCAGCCCTAGACAGGGGTCCGCAACTAATGAAAAACTGTTTTTT. Encoded protein: CASSPRQGSATNEKLFF.

The rearrangement joins TRBV18 to TRBJ2-5, with D maybe TRBD2 (6 bases). The CDR3 runs 14 residues. Germline-derived CDR1 and CDR2 are KGHSH and LQKENI. The V end lost 3 bases, the J end lost 11 bases, and 19 bases lay between the germline ends. This chain's CDR3 is CASSPGRDLREQYF. DNA of the CDR3: TGTGCCAGCTCACCGGGGCGGGACCTTCGGGAGCAGTACTTC.

This clonotype has only a few counts. J is TRBJ2-5 and V is TRBV29-1; possibly TRBD1 or TRBD2 for D (5 bases each). Gene TRBJ2-7 matches the end of the DNA better, so the J call may be wrong. The CDR3 consists of 13 residues. CDR1 and CDR2 (germline): SQVTM, ANQGSEA. The CDR3 DNA is TGCAGCGTTGAAGCGCGGGTCCAGGGCGAGCAGTACTTC. This gives the protein CSVEARVQGEQYF.

A note on this clonotype: An end of the junction does not agree with germline; a read error may underlie this. The chain combines TRBV27 with TRBJ2-7; possible D gene TRBD2, 5 bases. The CDR3 consists of 12 residues. Per germline, CDR1 MNHEY and CDR2 SMNVEV (reference sequence). This CDR3 is CAVQDSFYKQYF. The CDR3 coding sequence is TGTGCCGTTCAGGACTCTTTCTACAAGCAGTACTTC.

CDR3 region: CASSLAMFLAGANTGELFF. CDR3 nucleotide sequence: TGCGCCAGCAGCTTGGCCATGTTCCTAGCGGGAGCTAACACCGGGGAGCTGTTTTTT. V is TRBV5-1 and J is TRBJ2-2, with 10 bases fitting TRBD2. The V and J ends lost 0 bases and 2 bases, in that order; junction bases with no gene match: 10. Germline CDR1 SGHRS, CDR2 YFSETQ. CDR3 length: 19 residues.

This clonotype was counted a few times. The J gene is TRBJ2-1, the V gene TRBV11-2; 8 bases agree with TRBD1. The ends lost 8 bases at V and 0 bases at J; junction bases unmatched: 0. This CDR3 region has 13 residues. CDR1 is SGHAT and CDR2 is FQNNGV in the germline V gene. The DNA of the CDR3 is TGTGCCAGCGGACAGGGCTCCTACAATGAGCAGTTCTTC. Protein product: CASGQGSYNEQFF.

In its sample, this clonotype was seen a few times. V is TRBV7-2 and J is TRBJ1-4, with a weak D call TRBD1 (6 bases). There are 15 residues in the CDR3. Trimming stripped 5 bases from V and 7 bases from J, with 17 bases between. Germline loops: CDR1 SGHTA, CDR2 FQGNSA. DNA of the CDR3: TGTGCCAGCAGCATCACAGGGAATAGGGGTGAAAAACTGTTTTTT. Protein: CASSITGNRGEKLFF.

This clonotype came up a few times. The J gene is TRBJ2-5, the V gene TRBV20-1; 9 bases are shared with TRBD2. The length of the CDR3 is 14 residues. V dropped 1 base and J dropped 5; count of bases not matched to a gene: 5. Germline V lookup: CDR1 DFQATT, CDR2 SNEGSKA (reference sequence). This CDR3 is CSARGAGGQETQYF. CDR3 nucleotides: TGCAGTGCTAGAGGAGCGGGAGGACAGGAGACCCAGTACTTC.

The table lists this clonotype with many counts. The CDR3 loop reads CASSDFYEQYF. CDR3 bases: TGTGCCAGCAGTGATTTTTACGAGCAGTACTTC. The chain carries TRBV25-1 and TRBJ2-7; unclear D gene. V was shortened by 3 bases and J by 4 bases, with 4 bases between the two germline ends. CDR3 length: 11 residues. The germline V gene encodes CDR1 MGHDK and CDR2 SYGVNS.

This clonotype was counted a few times. The CDR3, as DNA: TGTGCCAGCAGTCTGGGGGACAGGGCCCCAGATACGCAGTATTTT. Translated, it gives CASSLGDRAPDTQYF. The chain combines TRBV12-3 or TRBV12-4 with TRBJ2-3, with 9 bases that match TRBD1. CDR3 length equals 15 residues. V gave up 5 bases and J gave up 4 bases; unmatched junction bases: 7.

The gene calls are TRBV28 and TRBJ2-7; 9 nucleotides agree with TRBD1. The V and J ends lost 6 bases and 1 base, in that order; junction bases with no gene match: 10. Germline V CDR1 and CDR2: MDHEN, SYDVKM. The CDR3 length is 16 residues. Here the CDR3 reads CASSPNFGTGSYEQYF. The CDR3 DNA sequence: TGTGCCAGCAGCCCGAACTTCGGGACAGGGTCCTACGAGCAGTACTTC.

This clonotype was counted between two and nine times. The chain couples TRBV6-5 to TRBJ2-7; D is ambiguous. The CDR3 runs 16 residues. Trimming took 0 bases from V and 0 from J, leaving 12 bases between them. Looked up from germline, CDR1 is MNHEY and CDR2 is SVGAGI. The CDR3 reads CASSYSIGQSSYEQYF. CDR3 bases: TGTGCCAGCAGTTACTCGATAGGCCAGTCCTCCTACGAGCAGTACTTC.

This chain uses TRBV6-2 or TRBV6-3 with TRBJ2-6; D possibly corresponds to TRBD1 (6 bases). V shed 2 bases and J shed 2 bases, with 7 bases lying between them. The V gene's germline CDR1 is MNHEY and CDR2 SVGEGT. The CDR3 totals 15 residues. CDR3: CASSYTGTGANVLTF. The CDR3 DNA is TGTGCCAGCAGTTACACAGGGACTGGGGCCAACGTCCTGACTTTC.

This clonotype was counted at least ten times. The rearrangement links TRBV30 to TRBJ2-7, with 8 nucleotides matching TRBD2. The V and J ends lost 0 bases and 6 bases, in that order; junction bases with no gene match: 7. From germline, CDR1 is GTSNPN and CDR2 SVGIG (reference sequence). The CDR3 covers 14 residues. The CDR3 loop is CAWSVRSGRSEQYF. The CDR3 region has the DNA TGTGCCTGGAGTGTACGGAGCGGGAGAAGCGAGCAGTACTTC.